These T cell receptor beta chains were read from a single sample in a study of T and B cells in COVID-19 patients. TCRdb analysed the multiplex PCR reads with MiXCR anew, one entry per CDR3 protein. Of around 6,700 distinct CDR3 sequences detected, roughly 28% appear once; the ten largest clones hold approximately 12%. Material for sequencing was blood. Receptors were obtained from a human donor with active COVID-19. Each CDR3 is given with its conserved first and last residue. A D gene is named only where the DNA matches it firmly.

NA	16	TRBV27	CAAHRSSHSGANVLTF
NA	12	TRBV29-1	CSVVGDWDTQYF
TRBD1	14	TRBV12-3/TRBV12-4	CASSRDRGIGELFF
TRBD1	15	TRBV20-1	CSAVTGDTHPDTQYF
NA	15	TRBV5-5	CASSLESSPSYEQYF
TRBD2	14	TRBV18	CASLLAGGGNEQFF
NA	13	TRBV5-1	CASRNEGLDEQFF
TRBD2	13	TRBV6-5	CASNQAGGTEQYF
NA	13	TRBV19	CASTKWGGGELFF
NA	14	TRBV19	CASSITGTFDEQYF
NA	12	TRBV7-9	CASSSYTGELFF
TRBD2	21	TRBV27	CASSSPIFGTSGRAGANVLTF
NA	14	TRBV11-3	CASSLEQASYEQYF
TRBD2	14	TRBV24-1	CATSGSGRADTQYF
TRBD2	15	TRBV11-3	CASSSGASGIDEQYF
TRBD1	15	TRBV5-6	CASSLLTGETYEQYF
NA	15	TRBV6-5	CASSPQSSSGNTIYF